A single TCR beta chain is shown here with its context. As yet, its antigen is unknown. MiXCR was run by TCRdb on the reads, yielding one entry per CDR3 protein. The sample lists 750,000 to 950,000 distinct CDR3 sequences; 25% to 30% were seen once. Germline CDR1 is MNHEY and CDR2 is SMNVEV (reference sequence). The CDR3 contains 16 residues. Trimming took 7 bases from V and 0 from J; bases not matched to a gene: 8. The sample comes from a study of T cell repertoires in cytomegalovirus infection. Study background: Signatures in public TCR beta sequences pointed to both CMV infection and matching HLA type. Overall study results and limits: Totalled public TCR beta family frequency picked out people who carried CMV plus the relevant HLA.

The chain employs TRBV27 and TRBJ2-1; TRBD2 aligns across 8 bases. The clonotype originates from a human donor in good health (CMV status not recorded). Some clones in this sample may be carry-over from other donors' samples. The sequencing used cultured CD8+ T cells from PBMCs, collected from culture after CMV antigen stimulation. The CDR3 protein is CASTYRGTSSYNEQFF. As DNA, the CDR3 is TGTGCCAGCACCTACCGCGGGACTAGCTCCTACAATGAGCAGTTCTTC.